This T cell receptor (beta chain) was sequenced in a study of CD8+ T cells in alopecia areata. Study-level information: Tofacitinib administration to treated patients was oral, at 5 to 10 mg twice daily. Study-wide results and caveats: In lesional scalp, particularly from alopecia totalis/universalis, clonality was higher than in normal scalp. During tofacitinib treatment, many expanded lesional clones remained in scalp and blood.

Germline values: CDR1 SGHVS, CDR2 FQNEAQ. The CDR3 is made up of 15 amino acids. Between the trimmed V and J ends, which lost 5 bases and 0 bases, there was a span of 14 bases. TCR sequencing used cDNA made by reverse transcription of extracted RNA. This table comes from immunoSEQ multiplex PCR, and its TCRdb copy is limited to in-frame clones, with some not included. The data show under 350,000 clones, over 45% seen once. Of note for this clone: Its antigen is not identified.

Noted treatment: oral pan-JAK inhibitor, 5-10 mg twice daily. Lesional scalp tissue (obtained by punch biopsy) and peripheral blood were collected from alopecia areata patients. This chain uses TRBV7-8 with TRBJ2-7; perhaps TRBD1 as D (6 bases). This receptor was obtained from a human donor with alopecia areata. Sample: CD4+ T cells sorted from blood, taken at week 24, from a patient treated with tofacitinib. CDR3 DNA: TGTGCCAGCAGCCTCGGGACAACGAGCTCCTACGAGCAGTACTTC. Its translation is CASSLGTTSSYEQYF.